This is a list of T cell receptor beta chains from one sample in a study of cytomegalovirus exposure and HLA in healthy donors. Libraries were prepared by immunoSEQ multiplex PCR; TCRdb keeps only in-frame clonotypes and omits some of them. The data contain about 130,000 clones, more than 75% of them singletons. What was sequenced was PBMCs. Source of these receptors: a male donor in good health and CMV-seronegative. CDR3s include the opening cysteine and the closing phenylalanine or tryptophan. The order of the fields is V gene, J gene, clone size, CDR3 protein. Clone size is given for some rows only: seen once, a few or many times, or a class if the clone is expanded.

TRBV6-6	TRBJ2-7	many	CASRTGTGGNEQYF
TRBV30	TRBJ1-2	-	CAWSITARANGYTF
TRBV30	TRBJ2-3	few	CAWSVLAGTDTQYF
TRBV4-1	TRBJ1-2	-	CASSQTGTGTYTF
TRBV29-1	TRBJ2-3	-	CSVEPSAGGADTQYF
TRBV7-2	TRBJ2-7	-	CASSPGGRYEQYF
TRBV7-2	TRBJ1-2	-	CASSQGANYGYTF
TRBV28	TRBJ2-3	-	CASSSLTSGGTDTQYF
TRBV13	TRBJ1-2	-	CASSLGTVDYGYTF
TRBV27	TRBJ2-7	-	CASSLGTGSYEQYF
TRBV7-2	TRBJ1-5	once	CASSVTTGSNQPQHF
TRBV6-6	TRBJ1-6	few	CASSYSQDTNSPLHF
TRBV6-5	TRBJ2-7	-	CASRSPSGGKYEQYF
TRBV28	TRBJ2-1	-	CASSLTGGAYNEQFF
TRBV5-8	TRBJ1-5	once	CASSAGRLVGLNSNQPQHF
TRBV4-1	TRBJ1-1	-	CASSQEFGQRVAFF
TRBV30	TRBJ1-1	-	CAWIRESEAFF
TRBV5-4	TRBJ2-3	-	CASTEGADTDTQYF
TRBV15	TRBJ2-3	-	CATSRGASGGAGTDTQYF
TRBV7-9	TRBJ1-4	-	CASSWGENEKLFF
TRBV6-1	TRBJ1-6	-	CASSETYSYNSPLHF
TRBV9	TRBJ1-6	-	CASSPREGANSPLHF
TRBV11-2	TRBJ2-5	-	CASSFRAGTTQETQYF
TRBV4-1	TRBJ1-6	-	CASSQDRTGGYSPLHF
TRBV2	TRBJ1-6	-	CASSLGQGETSYNSPLHF
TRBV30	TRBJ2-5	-	CAWSVTMGAGETQYF
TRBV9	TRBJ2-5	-	CASSRSSSGGQETQYF
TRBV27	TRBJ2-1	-	CASRGGEISYNEQFF
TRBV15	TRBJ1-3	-	CATSRDRDRASSGNTIYF
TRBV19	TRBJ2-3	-	CASSFQRGGRNTQYF
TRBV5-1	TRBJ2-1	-	CASSLGTAYNEQFF